The clone carrying this T cell receptor (beta chain) was counted between two and nine times. The data originate from a study of CD8+CD57+ T cells in acquired aplastic anemia. TCR beta VDJ and CDR3 profiles were obtained from a genomic DNA template. TCRdb redid the calling of the reads with MiXCR, one entry per CDR3 protein. The sample carries about 200,000 distinct CDR3 sequences, less than 75% recorded once. Patients chosen for sequencing had shown CD8+CD57+ cell expansion by flow cytometry. All participating patients were living with severe acquired aplastic anemia. Blood sampling was performed on the patients, and none of them had received therapy by then. The CDR3 runs 14 residues. Germline V gene lookup returns CDR1 KGHDR and CDR2 SFDVKD. V shed 9 bases, J shed 5 bases, and the junction held 7 bases outside the gene matches.

The TCR sequence derives from a human donor with aplastic anemia. The sample consisted of sorted CD4+, CD8+, or CD8+CD57+ T cells (not recorded which) from PBMCs. V usage is TRBV24-1 and J usage is TRBJ2-5; 11 bases map to TRBD2. The CDR3 nucleotides read TGTGCCACCGCACTAGCGGGAGCTGCGGAGACCCAGTACTTC. This sequence encodes CATALAGAAETQYF.